The entry below gives a single T cell receptor beta chain sequence along with its context. What this receptor recognizes is not known. Per-nucleotide qualities are absent, and no much larger clonotype sits a single base away. The V end loses 0 bases and the J end loses 0 bases, and a stretch of 9 bases separates them. The CDR1 and CDR2 encoded by the germline V gene are LGHNA and YSLEER. Including the terminal cysteine and phenylalanine, the CDR3 comprises 16 residues. Solely the CDR3 DNA is kept, with 48 bases framed from the first base. The data were obtained in a study of response to subunit inactivated influenza vaccine (dated by TCRdb to the late 2010s). About the study as a whole: Deep quantitative profiling of the T cell receptor repertoire was used in the study to follow responses to a trivalent subunit inactivated influenza vaccine. Paper-wide results and their limitations: According to the authors, only a limited number of new T cells may be recruited by each seasonal influenza vaccination.

The library was produced with RT-PCR. Sequencing relied on an Illumina HiSeq 2500. TCRdb's own reprocessing of the public reads used fastp at Q25 and MiXCR and kept productive beta chains. Each CDR3 protein gets just one entry, which takes the most common genes and DNA from the rows behind it. For this sample there are about 500,000 distinct CDR3 sequences; roughly 7.9% appear just once. Together, the top ten hold under 15% of the sample. This TCR was sampled from a man aged 50 to 75 who received an inactivated influenza vaccine. Donor details come from another sample of the same person, matched by shared clones. Sequences were derived from PBMCs from blood, sampled less than 30 months after vaccination. The chain is assembled from TRBV4-3 and TRBJ1-3; too little of a D gene remains to name it. Here is the DNA: TGCGCCAGCAGCCAAGATGAAACCTTCTCTGGAAACACCATATATTTT. Translated, this is CASSQDETFSGNTIYF.